Below, 10 T cell receptor beta chains from the same sample are listed, as sequenced in a study of radiotherapy plus CTLA-4 blockade in lung cancer. Sequencing used immunoSEQ multiplex PCR; TCRdb keeps in-frame clones, though not all of them. The table lists 70,000 to 90,000 clones, approximately 80% of them singletons, with approximately 0.79% in the top ten. Material: peripheral blood, obtained from a patient treated with radiotherapy plus ipilimumab. These receptors all come from a human donor with non-small cell lung cancer who had stable disease on radiotherapy plus ipilimumab.

The chain employs TRBV6-1 and TRBJ2-1; D is ambiguous. V lost 4 bases, J lost 9 bases, and 16 bases lay in between. CDR1 is MNHNS and CDR2 is SASEGT in the germline V gene. CDR3 length: 14 amino acids. CDR3 DNA sequence: TGTGCCAGCAGTGGAAATTTCCGGAACGGTGAGCAGTTCTTC. Its protein is CASSGNFRNGEQFF.

The rearrangement joins TRBV5-4 to TRBJ2-3; the match to TRBD2 covers 7 bases. Per the germline V gene, CDR1 is SGHNT and CDR2 is YYREEE (reference sequence). With 3 bases clipped from V and 0 bases from J, the junction kept 4 bases outside the gene matches. CDR3 length: 15 residues. The CDR3 loop reads CASSWLAASTDTQYF. The CDR3 DNA reads as TGTGCCAGCAGCTGGCTAGCGGCAAGCACAGATACGCAGTATTTT.

V and J are TRBV5-1 and TRBJ1-4; 9 bases agree with TRBD1. The CDR3 has 13 residues. Germline CDR1 reads SGHRS; CDR2 reads YFSETQ. Losses at the gene ends were 3 bases for V and 8 bases for J; bases not matched to a gene: 2. CDR3 in DNA: TGCGCCAGCAGCTGGGACAGGGAGGAAAAACTGTTTTTT. Encoded protein: CASSWDREEKLFF.

The chain recombines TRBV5-1 with TRBJ2-3, with D possibly being TRBD2 (5 bases). Germline values: CDR1 SGHRS, CDR2 YFSETQ. Trimming shortened V by 0 bases and J by 2 bases, and 13 bases separated the two germline ends. CDR3 length: 16 residues. In nucleotides, the CDR3 is TGCGCCAGCAGCTTGGAGGGCCTAGCCCACACAGATACGCAGTATTTT. It encodes CASSLEGLAHTDTQYF.

The chain joins TRBV6-1 to TRBJ1-1, with 8 bases lining up with TRBD1. CDR1 is MNHNS and CDR2 is SASEGT in the germline V gene. The CDR3 runs 13 residues. V lost 10 bases and J lost 1; bases outside the gene matches: 5. The CDR3 loop reads CATQTGANTEAFF. The CDR3 nucleotides are TGTGCCACTCAGACAGGGGCGAACACTGAAGCTTTCTTT.

The CDR3 loop reads CASRSPGQGGPEQYF. The CDR3 coding sequence is TGTGCCAGCAGATCGCCGGGACAGGGGGGCCCCGAGCAGTACTTC. J is TRBJ2-7 and V is TRBV28, with 11 bases lining up with TRBD1. J gave up 6 bases and V 6 bases, and 10 bases lay outside the gene matches. The CDR3 is 15 amino acids. In germline, CDR1 is MDHEN, CDR2 SYDVKM.

The gene calls are TRBV27 and TRBJ2-7; D is possibly TRBD1 (6 bases). Deletions cut 2 bases from V and 1 base from J, with 15 bases between. The germline V gene encodes CDR1 MNHEY and CDR2 SMNVEV (reference sequence). This CDR3 has 16 residues. CDR3 DNA: TGTGCCAGCAGTTTAAAACCCCCGACAGGATCCTACGAGCAGTACTTC. Translating gives CASSLKPPTGSYEQYF.

This clone was seen more than once but under ten times. CDR3 sequence (DNA): TGCGCCAGCCCGCGGACAGGGGGCCTCTACAATGAGCAGTTCTTC. It yields the protein CASPRTGGLYNEQFF. The chain joins TRBV10-1 to TRBJ2-1; 11 nucleotides agree with TRBD1. Trimming removed 8 bases from V and 3 bases from J; junction bases left unmatched: 6. Germline V gives CDR1 WNHNN, CDR2 SYGVQD (reference sequence). CDR3 length: 15 amino acids.

The CDR3 coding sequence is TGTGCCAGCAGTTTTACGGGACTGCAGTTCTTC. Protein product: CASSFTGLQFF. The chain links TRBV6-5 to TRBJ2-1, with D possibly TRBD2 on 6 matching bases. CDR1 is MNHEY and CDR2 is SVGAGI in the germline V gene. The V end lost 4 bases, the J end lost 12 bases, and 10 bases lay between the germline ends. The CDR3 sequence is 11 residues long.

The chain combines TRBV7-9 with TRBJ2-1; D gene ambiguous. V lost 6 bases and J lost 2, with 8 bases in between. The CDR3 contains 13 residues. Germline V gene lookup returns CDR1 SEHNR and CDR2 FQNEAQ (reference sequence). The CDR3 DNA sequence: TGTGCCAGCAGGTCCGGAGCCTACAATGAGCAGTTCTTC. This encodes CASRSGAYNEQFF. The whole variable domain, remainder taken from reference TRBV7-9 and TRBJ2-1, is DTGVSQNPRHKITKRGQNVTFRCDPISEHNRLYWYRQTLGQGPEFLTYFQNEAQLEKSRLLSDRFSAERPKGSFSTLEIQRTEQGDSAMYLCASRSGAYNEQFFGPGTRLTVL.